The 26 T cell receptor beta chains below come from one sample, sequenced in a study of OX40 agonist ivuxolimab in advanced cancers. Libraries were constructed by the immunoSEQ multiplex PCR assay. Entries here come from immuneACCESS through TCRdb and include only in-frame sequences with V and J called. Some clones fail to appear in such tables; in the studies checked, an unresolved V gene covers under half of the shortfall, and the cause of the remainder is unknown. The sample table shows 65,000 to 95,000 clones, and roughly 90% are seen once. The top ten clones comprise approximately 10% of the sample. The material was CD4+ or CD8+ T cells sorted from blood, obtained in a trial of the OX40 agonist ivuxolimab. All receptors derive from an adult with an advanced solid tumor such as melanoma, head and neck, liver or kidney cancer.

CDR3 in amino acids: CASAILGQDVNYGYTF. The CDR3, as DNA: TGTGCTAGTGCGATCCTGGGACAGGACGTTAACTATGGCTACACCTTC. V is TRBV12-5 and J is TRBJ1-2, with 8 bases identical to TRBD1. CDR1 is LGHNT and CDR2 is FRNRAP in the germline V gene. The V segment lost 7 bases and the J segment 1 base; nucleotides outside the gene matches: 11. CDR3 length: 16 residues.

The chain carries TRBV7-9 and TRBJ1-4; D is perhaps TRBD1 (5 bases). V lost 7 bases to trimming and J lost 3 bases, with 18 bases between them. CDR1 is SEHNR, CDR2 FQNEAQ, per germline (reference sequence). This CDR3 is built from 16 residues. This CDR3 is CASTTLPGAANEKLFF. The CDR3 DNA is TGTGCCAGCACAACTCTTCCTGGGGCAGCTAATGAAAAACTGTTTTTT.

The chain has TRBV6-5 and TRBJ2-7; D remains unclear. The CDR3 loop spans 12 amino acids. Trimming stripped 6 bases from V and 4 bases from J, with 10 bases between. Germline V gene sequence: CDR1 MNHEY, CDR2 SVGAGI. The CDR3 reads CASSPGIYEQYF. The CDR3 DNA is TGTGCCAGCAGCCCTGGGATTTACGAGCAGTACTTC.

The chain uses TRBV4-3 and TRBJ1-3; 8 nucleotides line up with TRBD1. This CDR3 comprises 17 residues. The germline CDR1 and CDR2 sequences are LGHNA and YSLEER. V lost 2 bases, J lost 2 bases, and 8 bases stayed unmatched. DNA for the CDR3: TGCGCCAGCAGCCAAACACAGGGGGATTACCCTGGAAACACCATATATTTT. This codes for CASSQTQGDYPGNTIYF.

This chain uses TRBV19 with TRBJ2-7; the D gene could be TRBD1 or TRBD2 (5 bases each). From germline, CDR1 is LNHDA and CDR2 SQIVND (reference sequence). CDR3 length equals 16 residues. V gave up 0 bases and J gave up 2 bases, with 14 bases separating them. The CDR3 loop is CASSIDEGPPPYEQYF. The DNA for the CDR3 is TGTGCCAGTAGTATAGACGAGGGACCCCCTCCCTACGAGCAGTACTTC.

The rearrangement links TRBV27 to TRBJ2-7, with D hard to call. There are 11 residues in the CDR3. Trimming took off 3 bases at V and 7 bases at J, with 7 bases between the two ends. Germline-derived CDR1 and CDR2 are MNHEY and SMNVEV (reference sequence). CDR3 residues: CASSFAGEQYF. The CDR3 nucleotides are TGTGCCAGCAGTTTCGCCGGGGAGCAGTACTTC.

V and J are TRBV2 and TRBJ1-3; no reliable D call. Germline assignment: CDR1 SNHLY and CDR2 FYNNEI. CDR3 size: 13 residues. Trimming took 5 bases from V and 2 from J, leaving 7 bases between them. The DNA of the CDR3 is TGTGCCAGCAGTAGGGAAACTGGAAACACCATATATTTT. Translated: CASSRETGNTIYF.

The rearrangement links TRBV9 to TRBJ1-2; D not certain. The germline V and J ends were trimmed by 0 bases and 4 bases, with 4 bases remaining between them. Per the germline V gene, CDR1 is SGDLS and CDR2 is YYNGEE. The CDR3 covers 12 residues. The CDR3 DNA sequence: TGTGCCAGCAGCGTAGCCCCCTATGGCTACACCTTC. It codes for CASSVAPYGYTF.

CDR3 in amino acids: CATNTGMNTEAFF. CDR3 in DNA: TGCGCCACCAATACAGGGATGAACACTGAAGCTTTCTTT. This chain links TRBV5-1 with TRBJ1-1; D possibly corresponds to TRBD1 (6 bases). Germline V lookup: CDR1 SGHRS, CDR2 YFSETQ. The CDR3 covers 13 residues. V was clipped by 9 bases and J by 0 bases, with 12 bases between them.

The chain recombines TRBV7-9 with TRBJ2-2; D remains unclear. This CDR3 region has 11 residues. Germline V gene sequence: CDR1 SEHNR, CDR2 FQNEAQ (reference sequence). V was pared by 0 bases and J by 8 bases, with 1 base between. CDR3 nucleotide sequence: TGTGCCAGCAGCTTAGCTGGGGAGCTGTTTTTT. Its protein is CASSLAGELFF. Based on the CDR3 plus reference TRBV7-9 and TRBJ2-2, the full variable domain is DTGVSQNPRHKITKRGQNVTFRCDPISEHNRLYWYRQTLGQGPEFLTYFQNEAQLEKSRLLSDRFSAERPKGSFSTLEIQRTEQGDSAMYLCASSLAGELFFGEGSRLTVL.

V and J are TRBV9 and TRBJ2-3; 8 nucleotides line up with TRBD1. CDR1 SGDLS and CDR2 YYNGEE come from the germline V gene. V shed 2 bases and J 2 bases; nucleotides not matched to a gene: 7. This CDR3 contains 16 residues. The CDR3 bases are TGTGCCAGCAGCGTCCTAGACAGGGGCTACACAGATACGCAGTATTTT. As protein: CASSVLDRGYTDTQYF.

This clone came up once. J is TRBJ2-7 and V is TRBV4-1; D ambiguous. The CDR3 sequence is 15 residues long. Trimming left V 0 bases short and J 3 bases short, with 12 bases between. Germline V gene data show CDR1 as MGHRA and CDR2 as YSYEKL. CDR3 protein: CASSQDLSRFYEQYF. In nucleotides, the CDR3 is TGCGCCAGCAGCCAAGATCTTTCCAGGTTCTACGAGCAGTACTTC.

The chain couples TRBV6-6 to TRBJ1-4; 7 bases agree with TRBD1. This CDR3 has 14 residues. V lost 3 bases to trimming and J lost 7 bases; unmatched junction nucleotides: 5. Germline loops: CDR1 MNHNY, CDR2 SVGAGI (reference sequence). CDR3 bases: TGTGCCAGCAGTTATACAGGGGAATTTGAAAAACTGTTTTTT. Translated, it gives CASSYTGEFEKLFF.

V gene TRBV11-2 combines with J gene TRBJ2-7; weak D call: TRBD1 (7 bases). Trimming took 5 bases from V and 3 from J, leaving 8 bases between them. Germline V gene sequence: CDR1 SGHAT, CDR2 FQNNGV. The CDR3 has 12 residues. The CDR3 sequence: CASSQGGYEQYF. DNA of the CDR3: TGTGCCAGCAGCCAGGGGGGCTACGAGCAGTACTTC.

This chain uses TRBV29-1 with TRBJ1-2; D not certain. Germline V CDR1 and CDR2: SQVTM, ANQGSEA. This CDR3 is built from 10 residues. With 4 bases removed from V and 6 bases from J, the gap between germline ends came to 6 bases. The CDR3: CSVGFNGYTF. DNA of the CDR3: TGCAGCGTTGGATTTAATGGCTACACCTTC. The variable domain in full, with the rest retrieved from reference TRBV29-1 and TRBJ1-2, is SAVISQKPSRDICQRGTSLTIQCQVDSQVTMMFWYRQQPGQSLTLIATANQGSEATYESGFVIDKFPISRPNLTFSTLTVSNMSPEDSSIYLCSVGFNGYTFGSGTRLTVV.

This chain joins TRBV4-2 and TRBJ1-5; D unclear. From germline, CDR1 is LGHNA and CDR2 YNFKEQ. CDR3 length: 15 residues. Trimming took 0 bases from V and 0 from J, leaving 6 bases between them. CDR3: CASSQDLASNQPQHF. The CDR3 nucleotides read TGTGCCAGCAGCCAAGATCTAGCTAGCAATCAGCCCCAGCATTTT.

CDR3 in DNA: TGTGCTAGTGGTTTGGAGGGACTTGACGTTCAGCCCCAGCATTTT. Translated: CASGLEGLDVQPQHF. The chain uses TRBV12-5 and TRBJ1-5; TRBD1 is a possible D gene (5 bases). V was cut by 1 base and J by 6 bases, with 13 bases left in between. CDR1 and CDR2 (germline): LGHNT, FRNRAP. CDR3 length equals 15 residues.

The chain has TRBV14 and TRBJ2-7; 11 bases map to TRBD2. Germline CDR1 and CDR2: SGHDN and FVKESK. With 4 bases clipped from V and 2 bases from J, the junction kept 16 bases outside the gene matches. This CDR3 contains 19 residues. The CDR3 nucleotides read TGTGCCAGCAGCCCGGGAGTTAGCGGGGGGGCTGGCCCTCCCTACGAGCAGTACTTC. Protein sequence: CASSPGVSGGAGPPYEQYF.

V and J are TRBV10-3 and TRBJ2-2; D unresolved. The CDR3 has 12 residues. The germline V gene encodes CDR1 ENHRY and CDR2 SYGVKD. The V end lost 10 bases, the J end lost 1 base, and 7 bases lay between the germline ends. The CDR3 protein is CASHKNTGELFF. In nucleotides, the CDR3 is TGTGCCAGCCACAAGAACACCGGGGAGCTGTTTTTT.

This chain links TRBV6-1 with TRBJ2-7; 8 bases are a match to TRBD2. Germline-derived CDR1 and CDR2 are MNHNS and SASEGT. V lost 1 base and J lost 2; bases outside the gene matches: 4. The CDR3 consists of 15 residues. The CDR3 protein is CASSEGAGGPYEQYF. The CDR3 DNA follows: TGTGCCAGCAGTGAAGGGGCGGGGGGCCCCTACGAGCAGTACTTC.

The chain employs TRBV29-1 and TRBJ2-7; D remains unclear. There are 12 residues in the CDR3. Per germline, CDR1 SQVTM and CDR2 ANQGSEA. Trimming removed 0 bases at V and 3 bases at J, with 6 bases between. CDR3 loop: CSVEDGSYEQYF. Written as DNA, the CDR3 is TGCAGCGTTGAAGATGGCAGCTACGAGCAGTACTTC.

J is TRBJ2-7 and V is TRBV5-5; TRBD2 aligns across 11 bases. Germline values: CDR1 SGHKS, CDR2 YYEKEE (reference sequence). This CDR3 has 15 residues. V lost 5 bases and J lost 4; bases outside the gene matches: 8. The CDR3 DNA follows: TGTGCCAGCAGATATGGGACTAGCGGTGGTTACGAGCAGTACTTC. It codes for CASRYGTSGGYEQYF.

The V gene is TRBV9, the J gene TRBJ1-2, with D unresolved. Trimming took 2 bases from V and 7 from J, leaving 18 bases between them. The CDR3 has 15 residues. The V gene's germline CDR1 is SGDLS and CDR2 YYNGEE. The CDR3 sequence is CASSVGHSLEAGYTF. The CDR3 DNA reads as TGTGCCAGCAGCGTGGGTCACTCGTTAGAGGCTGGCTACACCTTC.

The chain couples TRBV27 to TRBJ2-5; no definite D call. CDR1 is MNHEY and CDR2 is SMNVEV in the germline V gene (reference sequence). The CDR3 totals 14 residues. With 2 bases removed from V and 5 bases from J, the gap between germline ends came to 12 bases. The DNA of the CDR3 is TGTGCCAGCAGTTTACTCCCTTGGGTGGAGACCCAGTACTTC. Translation: CASSLLPWVETQYF.

This chain uses TRBV6-5 with TRBJ1-3, with D tentatively TRBD1 (5 bases). The V and J ends lost 10 bases and 1 base respectively, with 11 bases between them. Germline CDR1 MNHEY, CDR2 SVGAGI. The CDR3 runs to 13 residues. The CDR3 sequence is CATYRSSGNTIYF. The CDR3 coding sequence is TGTGCCACCTACAGGTCATCTGGAAACACCATATATTTT.

V is TRBV9 and J is TRBJ2-3, with 16 nucleotides matching TRBD2. CDR3 length: 20 residues. The germline gives CDR1 SGDLS, CDR2 YYNGEE. J gave up 4 bases and V 1 base, and 12 bases lay outside the gene matches. The CDR3 DNA reads as TGTGCCAGCAGCGTATCCCCCGGGACTAGCGGGGGGGCCCCCGCAGATACGCAGTATTTT. It yields the protein CASSVSPGTSGGAPADTQYF. Together with reference TRBV9 and TRBJ2-3, the CDR3 gives the full variable domain: DSGVTQTPKHLITATGQRVTLRCSPRSGDLSVYWYQQSLDQGLQFLIQYYNGEERAKGNILERFSAQQFPDLHSELNLSSLELGDSALYFCASSVSPGTSGGAPADTQYFGPGTRLTVL.